This TCR beta chain was captured in a study of blood T cells in healthy people across ages. In its sample, this clonotype is medium-sized (0.01 to 0.1%). Trimming left V 5 bases short and J 8 bases short, with 10 bases between. The CDR3 is made up of 12 amino acids. CDR1 and CDR2 (germline): SGHTA, FQGTGA. Staff drew approximately 9.1 milliliters of peripheral blood from each donor. The use of a sample-barcoded 5' primer and a J-beta primer mix characterized a second PCR of roughly 7 to 11 cycles. TCRdb reprocessed the 5' RACE reads via MiXCR and lists one record per CDR3 protein. The sample has more than 900,000 distinct CDR3 sequences; almost 25% are singletons. This sample also belongs to another study, concerning T cells of mothers and their children. In that study: In each mother, TCR beta CDR3 reads exceeded 8.5 million; in each child, they numbered 3 million to 3.5 million.

Sequencing input: blood. This TCR was recovered from a girl aged 2 to 9 in good health. The chain carries TRBV7-3 and TRBJ2-1, with D possibly TRBD2 on 5 matching bases. Here the CDR3 DNA reads TGTGCCAGCAGCCCCGGGGATTATGAGCAGTTCTTC. Its protein is CASSPGDYEQFF.